The next 8 T cell receptor beta chains were all read from a single sample in a study of T cell responses to AZD1222 COVID-19 vaccine. The method was immunoSEQ multiplex PCR; TCRdb's version includes in-frame clones alone and lacks a portion of them. This repertoire shows about 34,000 clones, 78% found once; its top ten account for 3.5% to 5.5%. This sample comprised peripheral blood, obtained 28 days after the second AZD1222 dose. These receptors came from an adult who received the AZD1222 COVID-19 vaccine.

The rearrangement uses TRBV7-6 and TRBJ2-1, with D hard to call. The CDR3 is made up of 16 amino acids. Germline V gives CDR1 SGHVS, CDR2 FNYEAQ. Trimming pared 1 base from V and 0 bases from J, leaving 10 bases between. CDR3 amino acids: CASSLGLPSSYNEQFF. The CDR3 region has the DNA TGTGCCAGCAGCTTAGGGCTCCCAAGCTCCTACAATGAGCAGTTCTTC.

The V call is TRBV2, the J call TRBJ2-3, with 7 bases fitting TRBD2. Germline CDR1 and CDR2: SNHLY and FYNNEI. The CDR3 covers 13 residues. Losses at the gene ends were 4 bases for V and 6 bases for J; bases not matched to a gene: 4. CDR3 in amino acids: CASSVRLADTQYF. The CDR3 nucleotides are TGTGCCAGCAGTGTTCGACTAGCCGATACGCAGTATTTT.

The genes are TRBV7-9 and TRBJ2-2, with a possible D match to TRBD2 (5 bases). The germline CDR1 and CDR2 sequences are SEHNR and FQNEAQ (reference sequence). The ends were cut back, 5 bases at V and 0 bases at J, with 10 bases in the middle. The CDR3 length is 15 residues. CDR3 loop: CASSGIGANTGELFF. In DNA, the CDR3 is TGTGCCAGCAGCGGGATCGGGGCGAACACCGGGGAGCTGTTTTTT.

The chain has TRBV19 and TRBJ1-1; D perhaps matches TRBD1 (6 bases). Per the germline V gene, CDR1 is LNHDA and CDR2 is SQIVND (reference sequence). The CDR3 runs to 14 residues. V lost 7 bases and J lost 2, with 14 bases in between. CDR3 nucleotides: TGTGCCAGTACAGGGAGGGGGGACAACACTGAAGCTTTCTTT. It is translated as CASTGRGDNTEAFF.

This clone was seen once. The chain couples TRBV7-2 to TRBJ2-3, with D maybe TRBD2 (6 bases). Trimming left V 7 bases short and J 2 bases short, with 13 bases between. Germline V lookup: CDR1 SGHTA, CDR2 FQGNSA. This CDR3 has 14 residues. The CDR3 protein is CASTRRGSTDTQYF. DNA for the CDR3: TGTGCCAGCACCCGGCGGGGCTCCACAGATACGCAGTATTTT.

The rearrangement uses TRBV6-5 and TRBJ2-1, with TRBD2 matching 11 bases. Germline V gene lookup returns CDR1 MNHEY and CDR2 SVGAGI. V was pared by 6 bases and J by 12 bases, with 4 bases of the junction left unmatched. The CDR3 is 12 amino acids. For the CDR3, the DNA is TGTGCCAGCAGAGGACTAGCGGGCCTGCAGTTCTTC. Its protein is CASRGLAGLQFF.

This clone was recorded a few times. CDR3 in DNA: TGCGCCAGCAGCACCCGGGACCACTTTAAGGCCGGGGAGCTGTTTTTT. It codes for CASSTRDHFKAGELFF. The chain couples TRBV5-1 to TRBJ2-2, with D perhaps being TRBD1 or TRBD2 (5 bases each). CDR3 size: 16 residues. In germline, CDR1 is SGHRS, CDR2 YFSETQ. Trimming took 4 bases from V and 6 from J, leaving 19 bases between them.

A word on this clone: The junction departs from the called germline gene at one end, perhaps through a read error. The rearrangement uses TRBV19 and TRBJ1-4; 8 bases agree with TRBD1. CDR1 is LNHDA and CDR2 is SQIVND in the germline V gene (reference sequence). This CDR3 comprises 14 residues. CDR3 nucleotide sequence: TGTGCCAGTAGCTCTCGGACAGGGTTTGTGGGCCCCATTTTT. Amino acid sequence: CASSSRTGFVGPIF.